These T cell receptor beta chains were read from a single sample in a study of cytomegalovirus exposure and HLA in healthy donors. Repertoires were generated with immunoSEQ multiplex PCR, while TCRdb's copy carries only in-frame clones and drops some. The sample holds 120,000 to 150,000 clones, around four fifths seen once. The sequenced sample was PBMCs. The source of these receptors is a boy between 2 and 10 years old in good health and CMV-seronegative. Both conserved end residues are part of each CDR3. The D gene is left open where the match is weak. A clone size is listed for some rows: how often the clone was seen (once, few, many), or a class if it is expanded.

CASSLLSSLGNTIYF,TGTGCCAGCAGCTTATTGAGCTCGTTAGGAAACACCATATATTTT,TRBV7-8,NA,NA,TRBJ1-3
CASSGASGLAGGEQFF,TGTGCCAGCAGCGGAGCTTCAGGACTAGCGGGAGGTGAGCAGTTCTTC,TRBV4-2,once,TRBD2,TRBJ2-1
CASSLALQGSTDTQYF,TGTGCCAGCAGCTTGGCTCTTCAGGGCTCCACAGATACGCAGTATTTT,TRBV5-6,NA,NA,TRBJ2-3
CAWSAWKAEYGTNEKLFF,TGTGCCTGGAGTGCCTGGAAGGCGGAGTACGGAACTAATGAAAAACTGTTTTTT,TRBV30,NA,NA,TRBJ1-4
CASIEGAQETQYF,TGTGCCAGCATTGAGGGGGCCCAAGAGACCCAGTACTTC,TRBV7-9,NA,TRBD1,TRBJ2-5
CASSYSTGPTYEQYF,TGTGCCAGCAGCTACTCGACAGGACCAACCTACGAGCAGTACTTC,TRBV11-2,NA,NA,TRBJ2-7
CASSQVGTGAYGELFF,TGTGCCAGCAGCCAAGTGGGGACAGGGGCGTACGGGGAGCTGTTTTTT,TRBV14,NA,TRBD1,TRBJ2-2
CASSLVDGRFYNEQFF,TGTGCCAGCAGCTTAGTAGACGGGAGGTTCTACAATGAGCAGTTCTTC,TRBV7-8,few,TRBD2,TRBJ2-1
CASSRPSSYEQYF,TGTGCCAGCAGCCGACCTAGCTCCTACGAGCAGTACTTC,TRBV14,NA,NA,TRBJ2-7
CASSGPGTGGRYTEAFF,TGTGCCAGCAGTGGTCCCGGGACAGGGGGTAGGTACACTGAAGCTTTCTTT,TRBV25-1,once,TRBD1,TRBJ1-1
CASSLVYIGSEQFF,TGCGCCAGCAGCTTAGTTTACATTGGGAGTGAGCAGTTCTTC,TRBV5-1,few,NA,TRBJ2-1
CASSLGQTGQKLFF,TGTGCCAGCAGTTTAGGACAAACAGGGCAAAAACTGTTTTTT,TRBV28,few,NA,TRBJ1-4
CATRQRNMNTEAFF,TGTGCCACCAGACAGAGAAACATGAACACTGAAGCTTTCTTT,TRBV10-3,NA,NA,TRBJ1-1
CASSPQDRGGYEQYF,TGTGCCAGCAGTCCACAAGACAGGGGCGGTTACGAGCAGTACTTC,TRBV2,NA,TRBD1,TRBJ2-7
CASTRLADGTDTQYF,TGTGCCAGCACCAGACTAGCGGATGGCACAGATACGCAGTATTTT,TRBV6-6,NA,TRBD2,TRBJ2-3
CASSLSLDTQYF,TGTGCCAGCAGCTTATCTCTAGATACGCAGTATTTT,TRBV11-3,NA,NA,TRBJ2-3
CASATGTLNQPQHF,TGTGCTAGTGCCACCGGGACACTTAATCAGCCCCAGCATTTT,TRBV12-5,NA,NA,TRBJ1-5
CASSDDRDRGLNEQFF,TGTGCCAGCAGCGACGACCGGGACAGGGGATTAAATGAGCAGTTCTTC,TRBV5-6,NA,TRBD1,TRBJ2-1
CASSFLGRGQRTGELFF,TGTGCCAGCAGCTTCCTGGGGCGGGGACAGAGAACCGGGGAGCTGTTTTTT,TRBV7-9,NA,NA,TRBJ2-2
CAWSVRGGELFF,TGTGCCTGGAGTGTAAGGGGCGGGGAGCTGTTTTTT,TRBV30,once,NA,TRBJ2-2
CASSEMTGGSNTEAFF,TGCGCCAGCAGTGAGATGACAGGGGGCTCGAACACTGAAGCTTTCTTT,TRBV10-1,NA,TRBD1,TRBJ1-1
CASSLLAGGPNEQFF,TGTGCCAGCAGTCTTCTAGCGGGAGGCCCCAATGAGCAGTTCTTC,TRBV28,once,TRBD2,TRBJ2-1
CASSQDRGEETQYF,TGTGCCAGCAGCCAAGACAGGGGGGAAGAGACCCAGTACTTC,TRBV4-2,NA,NA,TRBJ2-5
CASSYSDSSYGYTF,TGTGCCAGCAGTTACTCCGATAGCTCATATGGCTACACCTTC,TRBV6-6,NA,NA,TRBJ1-2
CASSQDGGASGNTIYF,TGTGCCAGCAGCCAAGATGGGGGCGCCTCTGGAAACACCATATATTTT,TRBV14,NA,NA,TRBJ1-3
CASSQAGGPYNEQFF,TGCGCCAGCAGCCAAGCGGGGGGGCCATACAATGAGCAGTTCTTC,TRBV5-1,NA,TRBD2,TRBJ2-1
CASSFSGSGTEAFF,TGTGCCAGCAGCTTTTCGGGGTCGGGCACTGAAGCTTTCTTT,TRBV11-2,NA,NA,TRBJ1-1
CASSITNTGELFF,TGTGCCAGTAGCATCACAAACACCGGGGAGCTGTTTTTT,TRBV19,NA,NA,TRBJ2-2
CASSYMRAPFTYEQYF,TGTGCCAGCAGTTACATGAGGGCCCCATTCACCTACGAGCAGTACTTC,TRBV6-5,NA,NA,TRBJ2-7
CASSLFRGTNTEAFF,TGTGCCAGCAGCTTGTTTCGGGGGACGAACACTGAAGCTTTCTTT,TRBV5-4,once,NA,TRBJ1-1
CASSSGSTDTQYF,TGTGCCAGCAGTAGCGGGAGCACAGATACGCAGTATTTT,TRBV6-4,NA,NA,TRBJ2-3
CASGQDGQPQHF,TGTGCCAGCGGACAGGATGGGCAGCCCCAGCATTTT,TRBV5-4,NA,TRBD1,TRBJ1-5
CASSLRGGGVSYEQYF,TGTGCCAGCAGCTTAAGGGGCGGGGGCGTCTCCTACGAGCAGTACTTC,TRBV7-3,NA,NA,TRBJ2-7
CASSQDRGLASEQYF,TGCGCCAGCAGCCAAGATCGGGGACTAGCATCCGAGCAGTACTTC,TRBV4-3,NA,TRBD2,TRBJ2-7
CASRPPQVANYGYTF,TGTGCCAGCAGGCCACCCCAAGTAGCTAACTATGGCTACACCTTC,TRBV6-5,NA,NA,TRBJ1-2
CSVDPGNTEAFF,TGCAGCGTTGATCCAGGGAACACTGAAGCTTTCTTT,TRBV29-1,NA,NA,TRBJ1-1
CASSLGSAKGETQYF,TGCGCCAGCAGCTTGGGGTCGGCCAAGGGGGAGACCCAGTACTTC,TRBV5-1,NA,NA,TRBJ2-5
CASSPTGPSDSLNTEAFF,TGTGCCAGCTCACCAACCGGTCCCTCAGACAGCTTAAACACTGAAGCTTTCTTT,TRBV18,NA,NA,TRBJ1-1
CAISGSQVETQYF,TGTGCCATCAGTGGGTCACAGGTGGAGACCCAGTACTTC,TRBV10-3,once,NA,TRBJ2-5
CASSSTGFGGYTF,TGTGCCAGCAGTTCGACAGGTTTCGGAGGCTACACCTTC,TRBV28,NA,NA,TRBJ1-2
CASSFGLAGDIQYF,TGTGCCAGCAGTTTTGGACTAGCCGGGGACATTCAGTACTTC,TRBV27,once,TRBD2,TRBJ2-4
CASTADLSRLNEQFF,TGTGCCAGCACCGCGGACTTAAGTAGACTCAATGAGCAGTTCTTC,TRBV27,NA,NA,TRBJ2-1
CASSVGHRDRDNYGYTF,TGTGCCAGCAGCGTAGGCCACCGGGACAGGGATAACTATGGCTACACCTTC,TRBV9,NA,TRBD1,TRBJ1-2
CASSQAWESGRNDEQFF,TGTGCCAGCAGCCAAGCCTGGGAGTCCGGCAGGAACGATGAGCAGTTCTTC,TRBV4-2,few,NA,TRBJ2-1
CASSYREEKLFF,TGTGCCAGCAGTTACCGAGAAGAAAAACTGTTTTTT,TRBV6-6,NA,NA,TRBJ1-4
CASSIWQSTDTQYF,TGTGCCAGCAGTATTTGGCAGAGCACAGATACGCAGTATTTT,TRBV25-1,once,NA,TRBJ2-3
CASSEGEAQETQYF,TGTGCCAGCAGTGAAGGAGAAGCCCAAGAGACCCAGTACTTC,TRBV6-1,NA,NA,TRBJ2-5
CATRKTASPGEQYF,TGTGCCACCCGGAAGACTGCGTCGCCGGGGGAGCAGTACTTC,TRBV15,NA,NA,TRBJ2-7
CSVGVGQAVADTQYF,TGCAGCGTTGGTGTGGGACAGGCGGTGGCAGATACGCAGTATTTT,TRBV29-1,NA,TRBD1,TRBJ2-3